Listed below are T cell receptor beta chains from one sample, sequenced in a study of blood T cell repertoires in COVID-19. Profiled with immunoSEQ multiplex PCR; TCRdb holds only in-frame clones, not every one. The table includes around 260,000 clones, roughly 90% detected once. The sequencing input was peripheral blood. These receptors all come from a man aged 25-45 years with active or convalescent COVID-19. The CDR3 runs from the conserved cysteine through the conserved F or W. The D gene is left open where the match is weak. Only some rows state a clone size, as once, few, many or a class for expanded clones.

CDR3 protein: CASSVRDYYEQYF
CDR3 DNA: TGTGCCAGCAGTGTCCGGGACTACTACGAGCAGTACTTC
clone size: .
J gene: TRBJ2-7
D gene: TRBD2
V gene: TRBV6-2/TRBV6-3

CDR3 protein: CASSKQPKEQFF
CDR3 DNA: TGCGCCAGCAGCAAACAACCAAAAGAGCAGTTCTTC
clone size: once
J gene: TRBJ2-1
D gene: .
V gene: TRBV5-1

CDR3 protein: CASSMASSFSLYYGYTF
CDR3 DNA: TGTGCCAGTAGTATGGCCTCATCCTTCTCTCTGTACTATGGCTACACCTTC
clone size: .
J gene: TRBJ1-2
D gene: .
V gene: TRBV19

CDR3 protein: CAWSADNRNSPLHF
CDR3 DNA: TGTGCCTGGAGTGCTGACAATCGCAATTCACCCCTCCACTTT
clone size: .
J gene: TRBJ1-6
D gene: .
V gene: TRBV30

CDR3 protein: CASRTVPNTGELFF
CDR3 DNA: TGTGCCAGTAGGACAGTGCCGAACACCGGGGAGCTGTTTTTT
clone size: .
J gene: TRBJ2-2
D gene: .
V gene: TRBV19

CDR3 protein: CASTPRTFWGDGYTF
CDR3 DNA: TGTGCCAGCACGCCACGGACTTTTTGGGGGGATGGCTACACCTTC
clone size: .
J gene: TRBJ1-2
D gene: .
V gene: TRBV3-1/TRBV3-2

CDR3 protein: CASSYESGRARGYTF
CDR3 DNA: TGTGCCAGCAGTTACGAATCAGGGAGGGCTCGTGGCTACACCTTC
clone size: once
J gene: TRBJ1-2
D gene: .
V gene: TRBV6-5

CDR3 protein: CASSEKLAGGVYEQFF
CDR3 DNA: TGCGCCAGCAGTGAAAAACTAGCGGGGGGGGTATATGAGCAGTTCTTC
clone size: .
J gene: TRBJ2-1
D gene: TRBD2
V gene: TRBV10-2

CDR3 protein: CASSRLAGNYNEQFF
CDR3 DNA: TGCGCCAGCAGCCGACTAGCGGGGAACTACAATGAGCAGTTCTTC
clone size: .
J gene: TRBJ2-1
D gene: TRBD2
V gene: TRBV5-1

CDR3 protein: CASSQGYGEKLFF
CDR3 DNA: TGTGCCAGCAGCCAAGGTTACGGGGAAAAACTGTTTTTT
clone size: .
J gene: TRBJ1-4
D gene: .
V gene: TRBV3-1/TRBV3-2

CDR3 protein: CASSQVGGFNEQFF
CDR3 DNA: TGCGCCAGCAGCCAAGTTGGAGGATTTAATGAGCAGTTCTTC
clone size: .
J gene: TRBJ2-1
D gene: .
V gene: TRBV4-1

CDR3 protein: CASSPSGTDNSPLHF
CDR3 DNA: TGCGCCAGCAGCCCCTCCGGGACAGATAATTCACCCCTCCACTTT
clone size: .
J gene: TRBJ1-6
D gene: TRBD1
V gene: TRBV5-1

CDR3 protein: CASSLSSGGVKYNEQFF
CDR3 DNA: TGTGCCAGCAGTTTATCCAGCGGGGGAGTTAAATACAATGAGCAGTTCTTC
clone size: .
J gene: TRBJ2-1
D gene: TRBD2
V gene: TRBV27

CDR3 protein: CASRFGHSGADTQYF
CDR3 DNA: TGTGCCAGCAGATTCGGGCATAGCGGGGCAGATACGCAGTATTTT
clone size: .
J gene: TRBJ2-3
D gene: TRBD2
V gene: TRBV7-9

CDR3 protein: CASSLAGNQETQYF
CDR3 DNA: TGTGCCAGCAGCTTGGCGGGGAACCAAGAGACCCAGTACTTC
clone size: .
J gene: TRBJ2-5
D gene: .
V gene: TRBV5-6